What follows are 22 T cell receptor beta chains derived from one specimen sequenced in a study of cytomegalovirus exposure and HLA in healthy donors. The PCR contained 60 Vbeta and 13 Jbeta primers. Generated by immunoSEQ multiplex PCR, the TCRdb table keeps only in-frame clones and is missing some. This table has 50,000 to 65,000 clones, 73% appearing once. Sequencing was done on a sample of PBMCs. The receptor set was obtained from a young man in good health and CMV-seronegative.

V is TRBV7-6 and J is TRBJ2-5, with D possibly being TRBD2 (5 bases). CDR1 SGHVS and CDR2 FNYEAQ come from the germline V gene. With 1 base removed from V and 2 bases from J, the gap between germline ends came to 8 bases. The CDR3 extends over 14 amino acids. This CDR3 reads CASSLEPGQETQYF. CDR3 coding DNA: TGTGCCAGCAGCTTAGAACCGGGACAAGAGACCCAGTACTTC. Full variable domain (rest looked up from reference TRBV7-6 and TRBJ2-5): GAGVSQSPRYKVTKRGQDVALRCDPISGHVSLYWYRQALGQGPEFLTYFNYEAQQDKSGLPNDRFSAERPEGSISTLTIQRTEQRDSAMYRCASSLEPGQETQYFGPGTRLLVL.

The rearrangement joins TRBV29-1 to TRBJ2-1; D might be TRBD1 (6 bases). Per the germline V gene, CDR1 is SQVTM and CDR2 is ANQGSEA. V lost 2 bases and J 2 bases, leaving 10 bases between the germline ends. CDR3 size: 14 residues. CDR3 nucleotides: TGCAGCGTTGAAACAGGGAGCCCCTACAATGAGCAGTTCTTC. Protein product: CSVETGSPYNEQFF.

V gene TRBV18 combines with J gene TRBJ1-2; D unresolved. The CDR3 totals 15 residues. Deletions cut 3 bases from V and 4 bases from J, with 15 bases between. Germline CDR1 KGHSH, CDR2 LQKENI. The CDR3 here is CASSPAAAPVYGYTF. Here the CDR3 DNA reads TGTGCCAGCTCACCTGCAGCGGCGCCCGTCTATGGCTACACCTTC. Supplemented by reference TRBV18 and TRBJ1-2, the full variable domain reads NAGVMQNPRHLVRRRGQEARLRCSPMKGHSHVYWYRQLPEEGLKFMVYLQKENIIDESGMPKERFSAEFPKEGPSILRIQQVVRGDSAAYFCASSPAAAPVYGYTFGSGTRLTVV.

This clone was recorded only once. The gene calls are TRBV30 and TRBJ2-7; D is unclear. The CDR3 contains 12 residues. Trimming removed 1 base at V and 9 bases at J, with 13 bases between. The germline CDR1 and CDR2 sequences are GTSNPN and SVGIG (reference sequence). The CDR3 DNA follows: TGTGCCTGGAGTGCCCTCCTGGCAGGGCAGTACTTC. This codes for CAWSALLAGQYF.

The chain couples TRBV30 to TRBJ2-1; no clear D. The ends were cut back, 2 bases at V and 7 bases at J, with 12 bases in the middle. Germline-derived CDR1 and CDR2 are GTSNPN and SVGIG (reference sequence). The CDR3 runs 13 residues. The CDR3 loop is CAWSPMSRNEQFF. The CDR3 DNA follows: TGTGCCTGGAGTCCCATGAGTCGGAATGAGCAGTTCTTC.

J is TRBJ2-2 and V is TRBV5-4, with D unclear. Germline CDR1 SGHNT, CDR2 YYREEE (reference sequence). The CDR3 runs 15 residues. The germline V and J ends were trimmed by 0 bases and 6 bases, with 12 bases remaining between them. Written as DNA, the CDR3 is TGTGCCAGCAGCTTGGTAGATCGTGACTCCGGGGAGCTGTTTTTT. This translates into CASSLVDRDSGELFF.

The chain joins TRBV7-2 to TRBJ2-7; 7 nucleotides line up with TRBD2. The germline V gene has CDR1 SGHTA and CDR2 FQGNSA. V shed 7 bases and J 7 bases; nucleotides not matched to a gene: 13. The CDR3 sequence is 14 residues long. CDR3 region: CASTLPGRAGEQYF. For the CDR3, the DNA is TGTGCCAGCACCCTCCCGGGGAGGGCGGGGGAGCAGTACTTC.

The V and J genes are TRBV7-9 and TRBJ2-5; a possible D gene is TRBD2 (6 bases). From germline, CDR1 is SEHNR and CDR2 FQNEAQ (reference sequence). Trimming shortened V by 5 bases and J by 7 bases, and 17 bases separated the two germline ends. This CDR3 has 14 amino acids. In DNA form, the CDR3 reads TGTGCCAGCAGCCAGGCTACGGGAGTGACGACCCAGTACTTC. This encodes CASSQATGVTTQYF.

The chain is built from TRBV10-3 and TRBJ1-5, with D perhaps TRBD1 (5 bases). Trimming took off 2 bases at V and 4 bases at J, with 21 bases between the two ends. This CDR3 is built from 18 residues. The germline CDR1 and CDR2 sequences are ENHRY and SYGVKD. The CDR3 loop reads CAISEVAPVGAVNQPQHF. DNA of the CDR3: TGTGCCATCAGTGAGGTAGCACCCGTTGGGGCTGTTAATCAGCCCCAGCATTTT.

The chain recombines TRBV6-5 with TRBJ1-1; 8 bases are a match to TRBD1. J lost 8 bases, V lost 6 bases, and 5 bases had no gene match. CDR3 length equals 12 residues. CDR1 and CDR2 (germline): MNHEY, SVGAGI. CDR3 sequence (DNA): TGTGCCAGCAGGCTTAGGACAGGGGAAGCTTTCTTT. Protein: CASRLRTGEAFF.

This chain links TRBV4-3 with TRBJ2-3; D possibly corresponds to TRBD2 (5 bases). The CDR3 runs 16 residues. Germline V lookup: CDR1 LGHNA, CDR2 YSLEER. Between the trimmed V and J ends, which lost 0 bases and 1 base, there was a span of 11 bases. The CDR3 coding sequence is TGCGCCAGCAGCCAAGACGTAGCGCGTGGCACAGATACGCAGTATTTT. Its translation is CASSQDVARGTDTQYF.

This clone was counted between two and nine times. The J gene is TRBJ2-1, the V gene TRBV6-1, with 7 bases that match TRBD1. The germline V gene encodes CDR1 MNHNS and CDR2 SASEGT. The J segment lost 0 bases and the V segment lost 0 bases, leaving 14 bases of the junction unmatched. The CDR3 extends over 20 amino acids. The CDR3 loop reads CASSEAVSGTVLSSYNEQFF. CDR3 nucleotides: TGTGCCAGCAGTGAAGCGGTATCCGGGACAGTGCTTAGCTCCTACAATGAGCAGTTCTTC.

The chain carries TRBV5-1 and TRBJ1-3; the D gene is possibly TRBD1 (5 bases). V lost 4 bases and J 1 base, leaving 15 bases between the germline ends. The CDR3 runs 16 residues. Germline V gene data show CDR1 as SGHRS and CDR2 as YFSETQ. The CDR3 coding sequence is TGCGCCAGCAGCGTAGGTCAGGGTTTATCTGGAAACACCATATATTTT. Amino acid sequence: CASSVGQGLSGNTIYF.

This chain connects TRBV9 to TRBJ1-1; TRBD1 is a possible D gene (6 bases). Per germline, CDR1 SGDLS and CDR2 YYNGEE. This CDR3 contains 14 residues. Trimming pared 2 bases from V and 4 bases from J, leaving 12 bases between. The CDR3 coding sequence is TGTGCCAGCAGCGTCTCAGCAGGGGCCACTGAAGCTTTCTTT. The encoded protein is CASSVSAGATEAFF. Supplemented by reference TRBV9 and TRBJ1-1, the full variable domain reads DSGVTQTPKHLITATGQRVTLRCSPRSGDLSVYWYQQSLDQGLQFLIQYYNGEERAKGNILERFSAQQFPDLHSELNLSSLELGDSALYFCASSVSAGATEAFFGQGTRLTVV.

This chain connects TRBV6-5 to TRBJ1-4, with 8 bases matching TRBD1. The germline gives CDR1 MNHEY, CDR2 SVGAGI. There are 15 residues in the CDR3. Trimming cost V 0 bases and J 8 bases; bases outside gene matches: 5. The CDR3 region has the DNA TGTGCCAGCAGTTACTCGCCCGGACAGGGAGAAAAACTGTTTTTT. Residues: CASSYSPGQGEKLFF.

The rearrangement joins TRBV5-6 to TRBJ1-1; D might be TRBD1 (5 bases). This CDR3 region has 13 residues. The germline V gene encodes CDR1 SGHDT and CDR2 YYEEEE. V lost 9 bases and J lost 0, with 12 bases in between. The CDR3 DNA follows: TGTGCCACCCAGACAGATATGAACACTGAAGCTTTCTTT. Its translation is CATQTDMNTEAFF.

This clone showed up just once. The chain recombines TRBV7-2 with TRBJ1-2; possible D gene TRBD1, 6 bases. This CDR3 region has 14 residues. CDR1 is SGHTA, CDR2 FQGNSA, per germline. Trimming took off 2 bases at V and 0 bases at J, with 7 bases between the two ends. The CDR3 sequence: CASSLRDTNYGYTF. The CDR3 DNA sequence: TGTGCCAGCAGCTTAAGGGACACTAACTATGGCTACACCTTC.

This clone was found a few times. This chain uses TRBV18 with TRBJ1-4; maybe TRBD1 (6 bases). Germline lookup yields CDR1 KGHSH and CDR2 LQKENI. V shed 3 bases and J shed 7 bases, with 12 bases lying between them. CDR3 size: 14 residues. The CDR3 DNA follows: TGTGCCAGCTCACCCAAACAGGGAAGTGAAAAACTGTTTTTT. Its translation is CASSPKQGSEKLFF.

This chain links TRBV29-1 with TRBJ1-4; TRBD1 matches at 7 bases. CDR3 length: 14 residues. CDR1 and CDR2 from the germline V gene are SQVTM and ANQGSEA. Trimming took 4 bases from V and 1 from J; bases not matched to a gene: 3. The CDR3 sequence: CSVGRTGTNEKLFF. The CDR3 bases are TGCAGCGTTGGCCGGACAGGAACTAATGAAAAACTGTTTTTT.

The genes are TRBV7-9 and TRBJ2-3, with TRBD2 as a possible D gene (6 bases). Germline V gives CDR1 SEHNR, CDR2 FQNEAQ (reference sequence). The CDR3 runs 15 residues. V shed 5 bases and J shed 6 bases, with 18 bases lying between them. Here the CDR3 reads CASSLTAGPWDTQYF. The CDR3 nucleotides are TGTGCCAGCAGCCTAACCGCGGGGCCTTGGGATACGCAGTATTTT.

The V gene is TRBV4-3, the J gene TRBJ1-1; 8 bases are shared with TRBD1. This CDR3 region has 15 residues. The germline V gene encodes CDR1 LGHNA and CDR2 YSLEER. J lost 6 bases, V lost 3 bases, and 9 bases had no gene match. The CDR3 spells CASSHGDRGGSEAFF. In DNA form, the CDR3 reads TGCGCCAGCAGCCATGGTGACAGGGGAGGCTCTGAAGCTTTCTTT.

This chain joins TRBV29-1 and TRBJ1-1; 11 nucleotides line up with TRBD1. The CDR3 totals 13 residues. Germline loops: CDR1 SQVTM, CDR2 ANQGSEA. V lost 6 bases to trimming and J lost 1 base; unmatched junction nucleotides: 1. The CDR3 nucleotides are TGCAGCGTAGGACAGGGGGCGAACACTGAAGCTTTCTTT. Translating it yields CSVGQGANTEAFF.